This T cell receptor (beta chain) was captured by sequencing in a study of T cell repertoires in aging, cancer and after chemotherapy. About the study: Pre- and post-chemotherapy samples were paired from glioblastoma patients treated with temozolomide-based therapy. Overall study results and limits: Across the chemotherapy interval, each cancer cohort showed higher median generation probability, suggesting thymic rebound. In healthy donors, age-related TCR diversity loss mainly reflected lost richness.

The sample holds a few counts of this clonotype. Its antigen is not identified. CDR3 size: 16 residues. Trimming removed 1 base from V and 1 base from J; junction bases left unmatched: 2. The germline CDR1 and CDR2 sequences are ENHRY and SYGVKD. TRB rearrangements spanning V, D and J were amplified using mixed TRB-A/B primers. TCRdb used MiXCR to reprocess the multiplex PCR reads, holding one entry per CDR3 protein. The sample shows some 1,600 distinct CDR3 sequences, 28% of them seen only once. Peripheral blood genomic DNA, not sorted cells or RNA, was the template. Specimen: blood. The chain combines TRBV10-3 with TRBJ2-5, with 11 nucleotides matching TRBD2. This sequence originates from a human donor with a solid tumor. CDR3 DNA sequence: TGTGCCATCAGTGAGTTTACTAGCGGGGGCCAAGAGACCCAGTACTTC. Protein sequence: CAISEFTSGGQETQYF.